Following are 9 T cell receptor beta chains from one sample sequenced in a study of T cell responses to AZD1222 COVID-19 vaccine. Data came from immunoSEQ multiplex PCR; TCRdb stores just in-frame clones and leaves some out. The sample lists 89,000 or so clones; around 84% were seen once. Material: peripheral blood, obtained 28 days after the second AZD1222 dose. The receptors were gathered from an adult who received the AZD1222 COVID-19 vaccine.

The chain is built from TRBV5-4 and TRBJ2-7, with 14 bases fitting TRBD2. The CDR3 runs 15 residues. V gave up 5 bases and J gave up 7 bases; unmatched junction bases: 8. Germline-derived CDR1 and CDR2 are SGHNT and YYREEE (reference sequence). CDR3 DNA sequence: TGTGCCAGCAGAACCGGGACTAGCGGGAGCAGAGAGCAGTACTTC. This encodes CASRTGTSGSREQYF.

The gene calls are TRBV27 and TRBJ1-6, with 7 bases lining up with TRBD1. Germline CDR1 reads MNHEY; CDR2 reads SMNVEV (reference sequence). Trimming at V came to 8 bases and at J to 2 bases, leaving 6 bases not matched to a gene. The CDR3 contains 15 residues. In DNA, the CDR3 is TGTGCCAGCCGCCCTGGGACAGCCTATAATTCACCCCTCCACTTT. The encoded protein is CASRPGTAYNSPLHF.

The J gene is TRBJ1-4, the V gene TRBV6-2 or TRBV6-3; 7 bases are a match to TRBD1. Germline V gene sequence: CDR1 MNHEY, CDR2 SVGEGT. Germline trimming cut 5 bases from V and 11 bases from J; bases unmatched to any gene: 11. The CDR3 covers 14 residues. CDR3 nucleotides: TGTGCCAGCAGTGGACAGGACTCCCGGGATAAACTGTTTTTT. Its translation is CASSGQDSRDKLFF.

This clone was observed a few times. The V call is TRBV5-4, the J call TRBJ2-3, with a weak D call TRBD2 (5 bases). The CDR3 is 16 amino acids. V was trimmed by 0 bases and J by 1 base, leaving 12 bases between them. Germline lookup yields CDR1 SGHNT and CDR2 YYREEE (reference sequence). This CDR3 is CASSLGAGSRTDTQYF. The DNA of the CDR3 is TGTGCCAGCAGCTTGGGTGCGGGTTCCCGCACAGATACGCAGTATTTT.

The J gene is TRBJ1-6, the V gene TRBV6-1; the D is unclear. Germline values: CDR1 MNHNS, CDR2 SASEGT. This CDR3 comprises 14 residues. The V end was cut by 2 bases, the J end by 13 bases, with 15 bases between. The CDR3: CASSENSRAAPLHF. CDR3 DNA: TGTGCCAGCAGTGAAAACTCGAGGGCTGCTCCCCTCCACTTT.

This chain links TRBV19 with TRBJ1-5; TRBD1 matches at 8 bases. Germline V gene sequence: CDR1 LNHDA, CDR2 SQIVND (reference sequence). The ends lost 9 bases at V and 3 bases at J; junction bases unmatched: 4. The CDR3 extends over 13 amino acids. CDR3 coding DNA: TGTGCCAGCTCGGGACAGGTCAATCAGCCCCAGCATTTT. Translation: CASSGQVNQPQHF.

This clone was seen more than once but under ten times. The chain carries TRBV5-4 and TRBJ2-3; TRBD1 might be the D (6 bases). The germline V gene has CDR1 SGHNT and CDR2 YYREEE (reference sequence). The ends were cut back, 7 bases at V and 4 bases at J, with 16 bases in the middle. This CDR3 spans 14 amino acids. CDR3: CASRPRGSADTQYF. The CDR3, as DNA: TGTGCCAGCCGACCAAGGGGGAGCGCAGATACGCAGTATTTT.

The gene calls are TRBV28 and TRBJ2-7; 7 bases agree with TRBD2. The germline gives CDR1 MDHEN, CDR2 SYDVKM. The CDR3 consists of 15 residues. V dropped 3 bases and J dropped 0; count of bases not matched to a gene: 5. CDR3 nucleotides: TGTGCCAGCAGTTTTCTTGGGGACTACTCCTACGAGCAGTACTTC. Translated: CASSFLGDYSYEQYF.

The rearrangement joins TRBV19 to TRBJ2-7, with 8 bases lining up with TRBD2. Germline-derived CDR1 and CDR2 are LNHDA and SQIVND (reference sequence). Germline trimming cut 0 bases from V and 3 bases from J; bases unmatched to any gene: 4. The length of the CDR3 is 15 residues. The CDR3 region is CASSIEPAGDYEQYF. As DNA, the CDR3 is TGTGCCAGTAGTATAGAACCAGCGGGGGACTACGAGCAGTACTTC.